A selection of T cell receptor beta chains follows, all from one sample in a study of shared clonotypes between healthy human individuals. The repertoire was sequenced with immunoSEQ multiplex PCR; TCRdb's copy has only in-frame clones and lacks some. The sample holds roughly 2 million clones, approximately 94% seen once. The specimen was naive CD8+ T cells sorted from blood. The receptors here all came from a man in his late teens or twenties in good health. Both conserved end residues are part of each CDR3. Each record gives: J gene, clone size, D gene, V gene, CDR3 DNA, CDR3 protein. D genes are given only for firm matches. Size is stated for part of the rows, as once, few or many counts, or as a class when the clone is expanded.

>TRBJ2-1|-|-|TRBV14
TGTGCCAGCAGCCAAGATCCGTATGAGCAGTTCTTC
CASSQDPYEQFF
>TRBJ2-1|-|-|TRBV18
TGTGCCAGCTCACCGAGACAGATCTCCTACAATGAGCAGTTCTTC
CASSPRQISYNEQFF
>TRBJ2-1|-|-|TRBV5-1
TGCGCCAGCAGCCCAGCCACTCCTGTATACAATGAGCAGTTCTTC
CASSPATPVYNEQFF
>TRBJ1-4|-|-|TRBV5-6
TGTGCCAGCAGCTTGTTGACCCCTCTAGGGGGGCATGAAAAACTGTTTTTT
CASSLLTPLGGHEKLFF
>TRBJ2-7|-|-|TRBV28
TGTGCCAGCAGTTTACGTTACCGGTCGGAGCCCTACGAGCAGTACTTC
CASSLRYRSEPYEQYF
>TRBJ1-1|-|TRBD1|TRBV7-9
TGTGCCAGCAGCTTACCCCAGACAGGGGAATTGAACACTGAAGCTTTCTTT
CASSLPQTGELNTEAFF
>TRBJ2-1|-|-|TRBV10-3
TGTGCCATCAGTGAACACCTTGAGCCCCCACACAATGAGCAGTTCTTC
CAISEHLEPPHNEQFF
>TRBJ2-7|-|-|TRBV7-8
TGTGCCAGCTCGGGTCTCTCCTACGAGCAGTACTTC
CASSGLSYEQYF
>TRBJ2-1|-|TRBD2|TRBV7-8
TGTGCCAGCAGCCCGGGACTAGCGGGGGGGCGGTACAATGAGCAGTTCTTC
CASSPGLAGGRYNEQFF
>TRBJ2-7|-|-|TRBV11-2
TGTGCCAGCAGCTTTTACAGTAGCTACGAGCAGTACTTC
CASSFYSSYEQYF
>TRBJ1-2|-|-|TRBV7-9
TGTGCCAGCAGCTCCCAGGGGCTCTATGGCTACACCTTC
CASSSQGLYGYTF
>TRBJ1-6|-|-|TRBV6-1
TGTGCCAGCAGGGGGGTATCTTATAATTCACCCCTCCACTTT
CASRGVSYNSPLHF
>TRBJ1-1|-|-|TRBV2
TGTGCCAGCAGTGAATTTGTGTCCTGGCGGACTGAAGCTTTCTTT
CASSEFVSWRTEAFF
>TRBJ2-7|-|-|TRBV7-9
TGTGCCAGCAGCTTAACAGCCTCCGCCTACGAGCAGTACTTC
CASSLTASAYEQYF
>TRBJ2-3|few|-|TRBV10-3
TGTGCCATCAGAGGGGCAGATACGCAGTATTTT
CAIRGADTQYF
>TRBJ2-1|-|-|TRBV6-1
TGTGCCAGCTCCGAGGGGCTAGATTGGAATGAGCAGTTCTTC
CASSEGLDWNEQFF
>TRBJ1-2|-|-|TRBV13
TGTGCCAGCAGCTTAGGAGACAGCAAATGGGTTGACTACACCTTC
CASSLGDSKWVDYTF
>TRBJ1-1|-|-|TRBV6-5
TGTGCCAGCAGTTACTCCTGGACGGTAATGAACACTGAAGCTTTCTTT
CASSYSWTVMNTEAFF
>TRBJ2-1|-|-|TRBV27
TGTGCCAGCAGTTTAAGGGGTAGCTCCTACAATGAGCAGTTCTTC
CASSLRGSSYNEQFF
>TRBJ2-7|-|-|TRBV6-6
TGTGCCAGCAGTTCAGGGACTCAGGGCGACTACGAGCAGTACTTC
CASSSGTQGDYEQYF
>TRBJ1-2|-|TRBD1|TRBV29-1
TGCAGCGACGGACAGGGGAAGTATGGCTACACCTTC
CSDGQGKYGYTF
>TRBJ1-5|-|TRBD1|TRBV28
TGTGCCAGCCAGGGGACAGGGGCCAATCAGCCCCAGCATTTT
CASQGTGANQPQHF
>TRBJ2-3|-|-|TRBV28
TGTGCCATCTTGGCGGCGTTGACTAGCACAGATACGCAGTATTTT
CAILAALTSTDTQYF
>TRBJ2-5|-|TRBD1|TRBV7-9
TGTGCCAGCAGCCCAAACCGGGACAGGGGCCCTCAAGAGACCCAGTACTTC
CASSPNRDRGPQETQYF
>TRBJ2-3|-|TRBD2|TRBV14
TGTGCCAGCAGCCAAGATCTTGGGACTAGCGGGGCGACAGATACGCAGTATTTT
CASSQDLGTSGATDTQYF
>TRBJ2-2|once|-|TRBV7-2
TGTGCCAGCAGCGGGGGCGCGAACACCGGGGAGCTGTTTTTT
CASSGGANTGELFF
>TRBJ1-2|few|-|TRBV9
TGTGCCAGCAGCGTGCTACCGACAGACTATGGCTACACCTTC
CASSVLPTDYGYTF
>TRBJ1-4|once|-|TRBV6-1
TGTGCCAGCAGTGAAGTGATGGCAGGGGAAAATGAAAAACTGTTTTTT
CASSEVMAGENEKLFF
>TRBJ1-1|-|-|TRBV5-8
TGTGCCAGCAGCTTGTCGGATATGAACACTGAAGCTTTCTTT
CASSLSDMNTEAFF
>TRBJ1-5|few|TRBD1|TRBV18
TGTGCCAGCTCACCACAAAGGGCAGGGGGCCTTATCGGCAATCAGCCCCAGCATTTT
CASSPQRAGGLIGNQPQHF
>TRBJ1-3|-|TRBD1|TRBV4-3
TGCGCCAACAGCCCGGGGACAGGGGCTGGAAACACCATATATTTT
CANSPGTGAGNTIYF
>TRBJ2-7|-|-|TRBV5-1
TGCGCCAGCAGCCCCTCCATCGAGCAGTACTTC
CASSPSIEQYF
>TRBJ1-3|-|-|TRBV29-1
TGCAGCGTCCCCGACGGCAGCTCTGGAAACACCATATATTTT
CSVPDGSSGNTIYF
>TRBJ1-4|-|-|TRBV28
TGTGCCAGCAGTTTGTTTCTCGGGGGCCCGGATGAAAAACTGTTTTTT
CASSLFLGGPDEKLFF
>TRBJ2-5|-|-|TRBV6-6
TGTGCCAGCAGTTACCCGTCACAACAAGAGACCCAGTACTTC
CASSYPSQQETQYF
>TRBJ1-2|-|TRBD1|TRBV5-6
TGTGCCAGCAGCGTGCAGGGGGCTGGCTACACCTTC
CASSVQGAGYTF
>TRBJ2-7|once|TRBD2|TRBV11-2
TGTGCCAGCAGCCCTCCGACTAGCGGGAATCTCTCCTACGAGCAGTACTTC
CASSPPTSGNLSYEQYF
>TRBJ1-2|-|TRBD1|TRBV19
TGTGCCAGTAGGATGACAGGGGTAAATGGCTACACCTTC
CASRMTGVNGYTF
>TRBJ2-7|-|-|TRBV28
TGTGCCAGCAGTTTCGGGGGATTGAACGAGCAGTACTTC
CASSFGGLNEQYF
>TRBJ1-6|-|TRBD1|TRBV5-4
TGTGCCAGCAGTTCAACCGGGACAGATTATAATTCACCCCTCCACTTT
CASSSTGTDYNSPLHF
>TRBJ2-5|-|-|TRBV18
TGTGCCAGCTCAAGTCATAGTAAAGAGACCCAGTACTTC
CASSSHSKETQYF
>TRBJ2-7|-|-|TRBV7-8
TGTGCCAGCAGCTTAGCCCTGGACCTCACCGAGCAGTACTTC
CASSLALDLTEQYF
>TRBJ1-1|-|-|TRBV7-9
TGTGCCAGCAGCTTAGTGGGGCCGGGGATGAACACTGAAGCTTTCTTT
CASSLVGPGMNTEAFF
>TRBJ2-7|-|-|TRBV4-1
TGCGCCAGCAGCCAAGGAGAAGGGGGGCACGAGCAGTACTTC
CASSQGEGGHEQYF
>TRBJ1-1|-|TRBD1|TRBV7-7
TGTGCCAGGACAGGGGGCGGTGCTTTCTTT
CARTGGGAFF
>TRBJ1-2|-|TRBD1|TRBV5-6
TGTGCCAGCAGGCGACAGGGGATAGACTATGGCTACACCTTC
CASRRQGIDYGYTF
>TRBJ1-2|-|-|TRBV4-1
TGCGCCAGCAGCCAAGAAGACGCTACAGGGTATGGCTACACCTTC
CASSQEDATGYGYTF
>TRBJ2-3|-|TRBD2|TRBV15
TGTGCCACCAGCGCCGTCGGGGAGGGCCTCGCAGATACGCAGTATTTT
CATSAVGEGLADTQYF
>TRBJ2-7|-|TRBD2|TRBV5-6
TGTGCCAGCAGCTTAGCGGGAGGGCCCTACGAGCAGTACTTC
CASSLAGGPYEQYF
>TRBJ2-7|-|TRBD1|TRBV7-6
TGTGCCAGCAGCCCGACTGGACAGGGCTACGAGCAGTACTTC
CASSPTGQGYEQYF
>TRBJ2-3|-|-|TRBV9
TGTGCCAGCAGCGCCCACGGGACCGACCAAGGCACAGATACGCAGTATTTT
CASSAHGTDQGTDTQYF
>TRBJ1-1|-|-|TRBV4-3
TGCGCCAGCAGCCAAAGAACTGGGGACACTGAAGCTTTCTTT
CASSQRTGDTEAFF
>TRBJ2-3|-|TRBD1|TRBV28
TGTGCCAGCACGTGGGACAGTAGCACAGATACGCAGTATTTT
CASTWDSSTDTQYF
>TRBJ1-3|-|TRBD1|TRBV7-9
TGTGCCAGCAGCTTAGCGCACGGCAGGGGGCCAGACACCATATATTTT
CASSLAHGRGPDTIYF